The clone carrying this T cell receptor beta chain has just a few counts. Antigen specificity is unknown. At one boundary the junction diverges from the germline segment, which might be a read error. Exclusion of a patient resulted from uncontrolled infection, other autoimmune disease, pregnancy or lactation. This sample was taken from a study of T cells in Graves' hyperthyroidism and ophthalmopathy. The study's findings and limits: A 13 V-J model separated ophthalmopathy from stable hyperthyroidism. Onset of ophthalmopathy came a median roughly 6.9 months after the model predicted it.

TCR beta CDR3 regions were amplified from RNA transcripts. TCR CDR3 regions were first amplified by RT-PCR with HTBI primers. TCRdb re-analysed the multiplex PCR reads in MiXCR, keeping a single row per CDR3 protein. The sample has a few hundred thousand distinct CDR3 sequences; 40% to 55% are singletons. Germline assignment: CDR1 MGHRA and CDR2 YSYEKL. This CDR3 is built from 16 residues. This chain joins TRBV4-1 and TRBJ1-1, with D maybe TRBD1 (5 bases). Sequences were obtained from peripheral blood or thyroid tissue (not recorded which). The source is a woman younger than 35 with Graves' hyperthyroidism. The CDR3 DNA reads TGTGCCAGCAGCCTTACCGGGGCCGGAGGTCGGGCTGAAGCTTTCTTT. Translation: CASSLTGAGGRAEAFF.